Listed below are T cell receptor beta chains from one sample, sequenced in a study of T cells in Graves' hyperthyroidism and ophthalmopathy. TCRdb itself ran the multiplex PCR reads through MiXCR, one entry per CDR3 protein. The table records a few hundred thousand distinct CDR3 sequences, roughly 20% of them present only once. The sample comprised blood. The origin of the receptors is a young man with Graves' ophthalmopathy. Both conserved end residues are part of each CDR3. D genes are given only for firm matches. Some rows have no size entry. The others give once, few or many, or a class for an expanded clone.

>TRBD1|TRBV7-2|TRBJ1-3|.
CASSLDRGAGNTIYF
TGTGCCAGCAGCCTCGACAGGGGAGCTGGAAACACCATATATTTT
>TRBD2|TRBV27|TRBJ2-7|many
CASSSSGDPYEQYF
TGTGCCAGCAGTTCTAGCGGGGATCCCTACGAGCAGTACTTC
>.|TRBV27|TRBJ2-6|.
CASSLTSGAGANVLTF
TGTGCCAGCAGTTTAACCAGTGGTGCGGGGGCCAACGTCCTGACTTTC
>.|TRBV18|TRBJ1-5|.
CASSPPHGNQPQHF
TGTGCCAGCTCACCACCTCATGGCAATCAGCCCCAGCATTTT
>.|TRBV20-1|TRBJ1-3|few
CSATQGSGNTIYF
TGCAGTGCTACTCAGGGGTCGGGAAACACCATATATTTT
>.|TRBV9|TRBJ2-5|many
CASSVLGSGWQETQYF
TGTGCCAGCAGCGTTTTGGGGTCAGGGTGGCAAGAGACCCAGTACTTC
>.|TRBV5-6|TRBJ1-1|.
CASSWEQGYTEAFF
TGTGCCAGCAGCTGGGAACAGGGCTACACTGAAGCTTTCTTT
>.|TRBV6-2/TRBV6-3|TRBJ2-7|once
CASSRDPFYEQYF
TGTGCCAGCAGCCGGGACCCCTTCTACGAGCAGTACTTC
>.|TRBV25-1|TRBJ1-5|few
CASAPTQGSDQPQHF
TGTGCCAGCGCACCAACTCAGGGTTCTGATCAGCCCCAGCATTTT
>.|TRBV9|TRBJ2-3|.
CASSLIWDTQYF
TGTGCCAGCAGCCTCATCTGGGATACGCAGTATTTT
>.|TRBV6-2/TRBV6-3|TRBJ2-2|.
CASIGQLNTGELFF
TGTGCCAGCATTGGGCAGCTAAACACCGGGGAGCTGTTTTTT
>TRBD2|TRBV6-1|TRBJ2-3|.
CASNSGGDTDTQYF
TGTGCCAGCAATAGCGGGGGGGACACAGATACGCAGTATTTT
>.|TRBV27|TRBJ1-4|few
CASSLGPRANEKLFF
TGTGCCAGCAGTTTAGGGCCAAGGGCTAATGAAAAACTGTTTTTT
>TRBD1|TRBV12-3/TRBV12-4|TRBJ1-2|many
CASSRDRRGEGYTF
TGTGCCAGCAGCCGGGACAGGAGAGGGGAGGGCTACACCTTC
>.|TRBV7-3|TRBJ1-1|many
CASSLTAGAGPEAFF
TGTGCCAGCAGCTTAACTGCCGGCGCAGGCCCTGAAGCTTTCTTT
>.|TRBV5-1|TRBJ1-6|.
CASSLEQASSYNSPLHF
TGCGCCAGCAGCTTGGAACAGGCTAGCTCCTATAATTCACCCCTCCACTTT
>.|TRBV15|TRBJ1-1|few
CATSGDMNTEAFF
TGTGCCACCAGCGGAGACATGAACACTGAAGCTTTCTTT
>.|TRBV20-1|TRBJ2-1|.
CSARRQGGFNNEQFF
TGCAGTGCTAGACGACAGGGAGGGTTTAACAATGAGCAGTTCTTC
>TRBD1|TRBV5-1|TRBJ2-3|many
CASSLELDRPTDTQYF
TGCGCCAGCAGCTTGGAACTGGACAGGCCGACAGATACGCAGTATTTT
>.|TRBV27|TRBJ2-1|many
CASSLGGPWEQFF
TGTGCCAGCAGTCTGGGGGGGCCTTGGGAGCAGTTCTTC
>TRBD1|TRBV6-2/TRBV6-3|TRBJ1-5|.
CASRRGQGGNQPQHF
TGTGCCAGCAGGCGGGGACAGGGAGGCAATCAGCCCCAGCATTTT
>TRBD2|TRBV5-1|TRBJ2-5|.
CASSWLAAGETQYF
TGCGCCAGCTCATGGCTAGCGGCTGGAGAGACCCAGTACTTC